This note documents a single TCR beta chain sequence. This clonotype was picked up one time. The antigen it recognizes is unknown. Base qualities are not at hand, and no much larger clone is one base apart. A single read constitutes weak evidence. RNA was extracted using the RNeasy kit, and roughly 0.45 to 1 ug of the RNA was reverse transcribed with random hexamers. TCR beta CDR3 regions were amplified with the immunoSEQ multiplex PCR assay covering 54 Vbeta and 13 Jbeta segments. Bias from PCR amplification was corrected by using a synthetic template baseline for primer optimization and for computational correction. Processing in the source paper ran as follows. Reads were annotated to V, D and J genes according to IMGT and were analyzed with immunoSEQ Analyzer, with only productive sequences retained. Clonality was computed as one minus Shannon entropy normalized by log2 of the number of productive unique sequences. For each patient and control, public and private clones were evaluated within the 100 most prevalent clones. A clone was defined as Susac-specific if it was absent from the healthy and MS cohorts, from around 960 published viral clones and from other ImmuneACCESS disease sequences. The public reads were quality trimmed at Q25 with fastp and then assembled into clones with MiXCR by TCRdb, keeping productive beta chains. Duplicate CDR3 protein sequences are folded into a single record with the most common DNA and genes. It is TCRdb's table, rather than the study itself, that gives the V and J calls and clone size. The sample data list around 230,000 distinct CDR3 sequences, and about 95% of these were observed just once. Of the sample, 0.1% falls within the top ten clones.

The data stem from a study of CD8 T cells in Susac syndrome (dated by TCRdb to between 2018 and 2021). About the study as a whole: Of the Susac syndrome patients who were sequenced, about eight were in clinical remission while more than five had clinically active disease. At blood withdrawal, Susac syndrome patients were either therapy-naive, taking corticosteroids (in some cases with IVIg as well), or taking IVIg alone. The study used repertoire sequencing to test whether antigen drove CD8+ T cell activation and differentiation in Susac syndrome.

The research as a whole found: No clonal expansion was detected in the CD4+ T cell repertoire of Susac syndrome patients. The number of individuals in the TCR sequencing and HLA analysis was recognized as being relatively small.

Peripheral blood CD8+ and CD4+ T cells from healthy donors, Susac syndrome patients and multiple sclerosis patients were profiled by high-throughput TCR beta sequencing. Recently defined diagnostic criteria for definite or probable disease were met by the Susac syndrome patients. Bulk CD8+ and CD4+ T cells were purified by magnetic negative isolation, whereas CD8+ TEMRA cells were enriched by FACS. Blood was collected in EDTA tubes and processed within 24 hours, with PBMCs isolated through density gradient centrifugation. PBMCs destined for TCR sequencing were cryopreserved in liquid nitrogen and later thawed in a 37 °C water bath. The sorted or isolated CD4+, CD8+ and CD8+ TEMRA cells had a purity of 90% or higher. V is reduced by 4 bases and J by 0 bases, leaving a spacing of 9 bases between them. The germline V gene encodes CDR1 GTSNPN and CDR2 SVGIG (reference sequence). From cysteine to phenylalanine, the CDR3 is 13 amino acids long. Only CDR3 DNA remains: 39 bases, in frame from the first base.

The sample taken for sequencing was CD4+ T cells from PBMCs. The V gene is TRBV30 and the J gene is TRBJ1-1; the D gene is perhaps TRBD1, from 5 matching bases. The sequence derives from a human donor with Susac syndrome. The CDR3 has the sequence CAWMTVMNTEAFF. The bases are TGTGCCTGGATGACAGTCATGAACACTGAAGCTTTCTTT.